This TCR beta chain was retrieved from a study of T cells in Graves' hyperthyroidism and ophthalmopathy. Study-level findings and limits: Separation of ophthalmopathy from stable hyperthyroidism was achieved by a 13 V-J model.

Regions amplified from RNA transcripts were the TCR beta CDR3 regions. With the HTBI primer set, the TCR CDR3 went through a first round of RT-PCR. TCRdb recomputed calls from the multiplex PCR reads with MiXCR, one row per CDR3 protein. The table has about 260,000 distinct CDR3 sequences, around 22% seen once. The length of the CDR3 is 15 residues. Trimming cost V 4 bases and J 7 bases; bases outside gene matches: 9. The germline gives CDR1 KGHDR, CDR2 SFDVKD. This clonotype has only a few counts. Its antigen is unknown. This rearrangement joins TRBV24-1 to TRBJ1-2, with TRBD1 identical over 9 bases. The specimen was blood. The TCR comes from a man aged 25-45 years with Graves' ophthalmopathy. As DNA, the CDR3 is TGTGCCACCAGTGACCCGACAGGGGGGGCCATTGGCTACACCTTC. As protein: CATSDPTGGAIGYTF.